The present T cell receptor beta chain was sequenced within a study of cytomegalovirus exposure and HLA in healthy donors (dated by TCRdb to 2016 to 2017). General notes on the study: An earlier analysis of some 500 of the donors reported 250 to 350 Gb of sequence data and roughly 100 million unique TCR beta sequences from some 180 million T cells. In an earlier analysis of a few hundred of the donors, high-throughput TCR beta sequencing was used to judge whether each TCR beta V gene segment behaved as functional or pseudogenic. The study combined high-throughput TCR immunosequencing, statistical association of individual TCRs with disease status, and machine learning to predict cytomegalovirus infection status. The later analysis used no new phenotypic data to find candidate immune exposures, relying instead on TCR beta sequences and their occurrence across donors. Among some 400 genotyped donors of the cohort, an average of approximately 220,000 unique TCR beta nucleotide sequences was sequenced per donor, of which roughly 17% were non-productive. A later analysis re-examined previously published TCR beta repertoires from roughly 720 donors and added high-resolution HLA genotyping to investigate patterns of TCR occurrence. The number of typed donors differed by locus: about 620-640 for A, B, C, DRB1 and DQB1; approximately 530 for DQA1; about 600 for DPA1; and approximately 450 for DPB1. Genome-wide SNP genotypes for about 65% of the 666 donors were used in a later genetic analysis, which treated that subset as a discovery cohort. An early release that covered about 600 HLA-typed donors contained approximately 300 gigabases of sequencing data and about 93 million unique TCR sequences. Four to six DR-DQ haplotypes were handled as single units for association and clustering, since linkage in the cohort was strong. Donor age, sex, ethnicity and CMV serostatus were compiled together with the repertoire data. The study aimed to test whether signatures of past pathogen exposure could be identified by cataloging public T cell receptors. Among the roughly 430 genotyped donors, more than 70% belonged to the genetic ancestry cluster associated with self-reported Caucasian donors. HLA typing included class I and class II loci at four-digit resolution. The study used immunosequencing to profile the T cell repertoires of approximately 690 subjects and linked those repertoires to cytomegalovirus serostatus. Along with the approximately 700-subject first cohort, a separate validation cohort of roughly 110 different subjects was used. All discovery cohort repertoires had been generated on a single sequencing platform. What the research found in general, with its limitations: According to a later analysis, TCR association rates differed among HLA loci, with DRB1 alleles showing the most associated TCRs and HLA-C alleles showing the fewest. In a later genetic analysis, fewer N-insertions in productive TCRs were reported among donors in an Asian-associated ancestry cluster than the roughly 700-donor mean. Linkage disequilibrium might explain the correlated functional status among segregating V segments, but an unknown experimental factor could not be excluded. A further reported finding was that TCR beta sequences accurately predicted the HLA-A and HLA-B alleles for most subjects in the first cohort. In a later genetic analysis, a missense DCLRE1C variant was associated with V-gene and J-gene trimming of TCR beta chains, and the association was replicated in an independent cohort. The sequencing pipeline was judged likely to have produced a cluster of highly shared sequence variants as a technical artifact. Cytomegalovirus status was reported to be diagnosed by the classifier with high specificity and sensitivity in both the original and validation cohorts. The presence/absence analyses assumed that sequencing depth was roughly uniform across donors, and that assumption may not be true. It was suggested by the authors that the approach could potentially be generalized to other disease states and immunological phenotypes. Several of the top co-occurrence clusters appeared to be linked to parvovirus B19, influenza, CMV and Epstein-Barr virus, according to a later analysis. The study gave a list of about 170 TCR beta chains associated with cytomegalovirus. Because HLA typing was missing for some donors at each locus, association tests included only the typed subset. In a later analysis, most CMV-associated TCR beta chains were found to appear HLA-restricted, with HLA associations seemingly driven largely by CMV exposure. Across donors, most TCR sequences were observed very rarely, whereas some public TCRs were present in many individuals. This cohort had only TCR beta chains sequenced, and the lack of alpha or paired-chain data limited which features could be detected. The earlier analysis of approximately 560 of the donors excluded some 15 rarely observed V segments, including chromosome 9 orphons, because counts were too low. In an earlier analysis of fewer than 750 of the donors, most TCR beta V segments were observed in productive rearrangements about 87% or about 30% of the time, broadly matching IMGT annotations. A later analysis associated 15,000 to 20,000 TCR beta sequences with specific HLA alleles at a false discovery rate of 0.05. Some IMGT-functional V segments, including TRBV6-2 and TRBV6-3, could not be distinguished by the 87-base-pair reads and were therefore excluded. Strong co-occurrence of HLA alleles, especially DR and DQ, made assigning TCR associations to individual alleles difficult. In a later analysis, HLA-associated TCR beta chains were found to be more clonally expanded and to have lower generation probabilities than equally common non-associated chains. Three of the identified cytomegalovirus-associated TCR beta chains were confirmed in vitro to be specific for cytomegalovirus antigens. Immune exposure information for the cohort was limited to CMV serostatus.

The cohort comprised around 700 healthy bone marrow donors. At the time of sampling, every cohort member was nominally healthy, though immune exposures that went unrecorded were likely present. The donor tested CMV seronegative and was one of the 352 seronegative cohort members. Each donor provided a peripheral blood sample, and peripheral blood mononuclear cells were used for TCR beta sequencing. The Qiagen DNeasy Blood Extraction Kit was used to extract genomic DNA from the blood cell samples. Clipping removes 5 bases from V and 3 bases from J, with 7 as the unmatched junction base count. Including the terminal cysteine and phenylalanine, the CDR3 comprises 14 residues. Of the read, only the CDR3 DNA is kept; its 42 bases are in frame from base 1. Looking up the germline V gene yields CDR1 SGHAT and CDR2 FQNNGV. Libraries were constructed by the immunoSEQ multiplex PCR assay. For the multiplex PCR, a mixture combining 60 forward primers for TCR Vbeta segments and 13 reverse primers for TCR Jbeta segments was used. Amplification of the CDR3 region of rearranged TCR beta genes was performed with a multiplex PCR assay on genomic DNA. On the Illumina HiSeq System, the amplified TCR beta libraries were sequenced as 87-base-pair reads. The published analysis was carried out like this. A later analysis tallied around 80 million unique TCR beta chains across the 660 or so repertoires, and roughly 11 million of those chains were shared by two or more donors. Raw reads were error-corrected and collapsed into unique sequences with a nearest-neighbor algorithm that merged closely related sequences to remove PCR and sequencing errors. To assign V, D and J gene segments, CDR3 sequences were aligned to IMGT reference sequences. For a sequence to be retained, at least a six-nucleotide match to both a V gene segment and a J gene segment was required. Rearrangements were called productive when the CDR3 lacked stop codons and stayed in frame with V and J; all others were non-productive. Following IMGT convention, CDR3 was defined as the stretch from the second conserved V-encoded cysteine up to the conserved J-encoded phenylalanine. Sequences without an unambiguous match to a single V gene segment were excluded from the earlier analysis of over 500 of the donors. An earlier analysis of almost 600 of the donors classified V segments as functional when productive rearrangements were above 56.7% and as segregating when the standard deviation between donors was above 5%. A statistical classification framework was developed to diagnose cytomegalovirus status using the catalog of TCR beta chain sequences. V and J gene assignment, in a later analysis, came from comparing TCR nucleotide sequences with IMGT/GENE-DB human TR gene sequences. The TCRdist pipeline was used in a later analysis to assign CDR3 sequences and most-parsimonious VDJ recombination scenarios. In a later analysis, each TCR beta chain was defined by its CDR3 amino acid sequence together with its V-gene family, and reads lacking a unique V-gene family were excluded. To address suspected cross-contamination and a sequencing artifact, a later analysis removed under 600 highly shared, low-generation-probability nucleotide sequences. In a later analysis, a clonal expansion index was calculated for each public chain from normalized within-repertoire ranks of inferred template counts. Generation probabilities in a later analysis came from a VDJ recombination model fitted to out-of-frame rearrangements, and those results were checked against IGoR. In a later analysis, TCR-TCR, TCR-HLA and TCR-CMV co-occurrence was scored with hypergeometric tests, and a repertoire-size bias correction was applied to TCR pairs. To estimate false discovery rates, a later analysis permuted the HLA or CMV assignments 20 times. In a later analysis, co-occurring TCRs were grouped using DBSCAN, and TCRdist sequence similarity was added for clustering within HLA-allele-positive subsets. Repertoires with fewer than 30,000 or more than 120,000 public chains, plus five repertoires with anomalous nucleotide sharing, were excluded from co-occurrence clustering. TCRdb re-hosts the immuneACCESS table, in-frame sequences only. Its copies lack some clones; in the studies checked, an unresolved V gene accounts for under half of them, and the cause for the rest is not known. V and J calls and clone size are as listed in that table; D and trimming were resolved from the DNA. The table for this sample lists about 94,000 clones; over 60% of them were counted only once. The ten largest account for 3% to 5% of the sample.

Details on this clone: Its cognate antigen has yet to be identified. Base qualities are not provided; no much larger clone lies one nucleotide away.

The TCR originated in a man aged 30 to 39 in good health and CMV-seronegative. Sequenced input: PBMCs. The rearrangement combines TRBV11-2 with TRBJ2-7; TRBD1 fits 7 bases in the junction. The nucleotide sequence is TGTGCCAGCAGCGCCAACAGGGGCGACTACGAGCAGTACTTC. The resulting protein is CASSANRGDYEQYF.